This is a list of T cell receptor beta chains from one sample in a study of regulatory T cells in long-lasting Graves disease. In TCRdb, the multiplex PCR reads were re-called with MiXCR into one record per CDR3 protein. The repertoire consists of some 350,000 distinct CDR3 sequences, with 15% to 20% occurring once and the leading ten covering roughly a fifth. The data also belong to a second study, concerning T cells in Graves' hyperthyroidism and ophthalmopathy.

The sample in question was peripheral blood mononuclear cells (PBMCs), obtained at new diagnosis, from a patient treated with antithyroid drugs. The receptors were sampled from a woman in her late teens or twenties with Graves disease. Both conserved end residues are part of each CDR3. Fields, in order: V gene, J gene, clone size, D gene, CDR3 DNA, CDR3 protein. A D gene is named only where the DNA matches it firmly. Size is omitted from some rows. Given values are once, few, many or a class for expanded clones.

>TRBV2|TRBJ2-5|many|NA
TGTGCCAGCATCGGCGGCCAAGAGACCCAGTACTTC
CASIGGQETQYF
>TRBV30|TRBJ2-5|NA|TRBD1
TGTGCCTGGAGTGCCGGGACAGCCGAGACCCAGTACTTC
CAWSAGTAETQYF
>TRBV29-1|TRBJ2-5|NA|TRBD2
TGCAGCGCTGGCCGGGCGATTAGCGGGAGATGGCGGGAGACCCAGTACTTC
CSAGRAISGRWRETQYF
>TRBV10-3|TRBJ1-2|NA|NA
TGTGCCATCAGTGAGTCCCCCGGGGTTGGCTATGGCTACACCTTC
CAISESPGVGYGYTF
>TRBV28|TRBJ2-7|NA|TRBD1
TGTGCCAGCAGCCGTAAACCGGGACAGGGACACGAGCAGTACTTC
CASSRKPGQGHEQYF
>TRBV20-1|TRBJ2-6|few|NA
TGCAGTGCCCCAAGGGGGGCCTTGGGGGCCAACGTCCTGACTTTC
CSAPRGALGANVLTF
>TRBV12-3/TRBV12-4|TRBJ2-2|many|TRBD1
TGTGCCAGCAGTTTAGGGACAGGGGTCGGGGAGCTGTTTTTT
CASSLGTGVGELFF
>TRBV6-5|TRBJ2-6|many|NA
TGTGCCAGCAGTTACGGGGACTCTGGGGCCAACGTCCTGACTTTC
CASSYGDSGANVLTF
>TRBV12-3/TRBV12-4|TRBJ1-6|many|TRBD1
TGTGCCAGCAGAACCCGTGGGACAGGGGGGTCACCCCTCCACTTT
CASRTRGTGGSPLHF
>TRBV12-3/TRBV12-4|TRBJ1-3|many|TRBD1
TGTGCCAGCACCGAAATTACAGGGGGCATGGGAAACACCATATATTTT
CASTEITGGMGNTIYF
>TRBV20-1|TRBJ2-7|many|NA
TGCAGTGCTAGTACCGAGCCCGACTACGAGCAGTACTTC
CSASTEPDYEQYF
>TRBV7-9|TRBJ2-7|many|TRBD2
TGTGCCAGCAGCTTAGTGGGGACTACGGACGAGCAGTACTTC
CASSLVGTTDEQYF
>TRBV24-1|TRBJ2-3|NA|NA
TGTGCCACCAGTGATTCCCGATGGGGGCCGGTTGATACGCAGTATTTT
CATSDSRWGPVDTQYF
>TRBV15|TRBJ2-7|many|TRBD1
TGTGCCACCAGCCTCTCAGGACAGGAACCGTACTTC
CATSLSGQEPYF
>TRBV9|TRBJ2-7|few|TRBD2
TGTGCCAGCAGCGAAGGACCGGGGGGTTCGGCCTACGAGCAGTACTTC
CASSEGPGGSAYEQYF
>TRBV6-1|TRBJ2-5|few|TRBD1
TGTGGGCAGGGGGAGGAGACCCAGTACTTC
CGQGEETQYF
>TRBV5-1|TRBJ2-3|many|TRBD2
TGCGCCAGCAGCTTGGCCGGGACTAGCGGAAACGGGGGAGATACGCAGTATTTT
CASSLAGTSGNGGDTQYF
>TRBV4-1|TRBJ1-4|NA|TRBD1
TGCGCCAGCAGTCGCACTACAGGGGGTTCTGAAAAACTGTTTTTT
CASSRTTGGSEKLFF
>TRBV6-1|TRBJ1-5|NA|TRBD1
TGTGCCAGCATCGGACAGGGTGGCCAGCCCCAGCATTTT
CASIGQGGQPQHF
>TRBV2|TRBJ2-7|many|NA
TGTGCCAGCAGTGTAGGCCAGGACTACGAGCAGTACTTC
CASSVGQDYEQYF
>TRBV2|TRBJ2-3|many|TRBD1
TGTGCCAGCCGAAGATCAGGGGGAGATACGCAGTATTTT
CASRRSGGDTQYF
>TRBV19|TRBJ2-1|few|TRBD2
TGTGCCAGTAGCTCCGGGACTAGCGGGCACTACAATGAGCAGTTCTTC
CASSSGTSGHYNEQFF
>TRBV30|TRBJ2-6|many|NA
TGTGCCTGGAGCGGAGGGAGGTCCGGGGCCAACGTCCTGACTTTC
CAWSGGRSGANVLTF
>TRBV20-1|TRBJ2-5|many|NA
TGCAGTGCGCCTGCATTCGACGGGGAGACCCAGTACTTC
CSAPAFDGETQYF
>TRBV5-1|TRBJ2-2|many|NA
TGCGCCAGCAGCTTAAGTGCCACCGGGGAGCTGTTTTTT
CASSLSATGELFF
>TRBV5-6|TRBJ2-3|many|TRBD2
TGTGCCAGCAGCTTGGCGGGAGGGCCCCGCACAGATACGCAGTATTTT
CASSLAGGPRTDTQYF
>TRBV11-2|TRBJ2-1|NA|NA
TGTGCCAGCAGCTACCGGGACTCCGTTTTCAATGAGCAGTTCTTC
CASSYRDSVFNEQFF
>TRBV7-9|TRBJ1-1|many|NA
TGTGCCAGCAGCTTAGCGAAGGAGAAAGCTTTCTTT
CASSLAKEKAFF
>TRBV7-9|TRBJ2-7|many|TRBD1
TGTGCCAGCAGCTCCTGGACAGGGTTGGACGAGCAGTACTTC
CASSSWTGLDEQYF
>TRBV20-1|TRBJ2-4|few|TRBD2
TGCAGTGCTAGAGAACGCAGCGGGAGGGTAGGGGCGGAAAACATTCAGTACTTC
CSARERSGRVGAENIQYF
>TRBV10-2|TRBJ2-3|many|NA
TGCGCCAGCAACTGGGGTGGCACAGATACGCAGTATTTT
CASNWGGTDTQYF
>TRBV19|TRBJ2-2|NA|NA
TGTGCCAGTAGTATCCGGTCCGGGACCGCCACCGGGGAGCTGTTTTTT
CASSIRSGTATGELFF
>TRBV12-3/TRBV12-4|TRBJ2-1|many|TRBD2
TGTGCCAGCAGTTTAAGGACTAGCGGGGGGCATGAGCAGTTCTTC
CASSLRTSGGHEQFF
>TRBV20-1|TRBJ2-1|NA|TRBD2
TGCAGTGCTTCGGGACTAGCGGGGCGGAGCTCCTACAATGAGCAGTTCTTC
CSASGLAGRSSYNEQFF
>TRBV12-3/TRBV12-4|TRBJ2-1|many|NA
TGTGCCAGCACTCCCGGGGGCTACAATGAGCAGTTCTTC
CASTPGGYNEQFF
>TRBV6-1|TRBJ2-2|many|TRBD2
TGTGCCAGCAGTGGGAGCGGGGGGCCCACCGGGGAGCTGTTTTTT
CASSGSGGPTGELFF
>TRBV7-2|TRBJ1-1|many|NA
TGTGCCAGCGGCATTTCGGGGGTCGAAGGAGCGACTGAAGCTTTCTTT
CASGISGVEGATEAFF
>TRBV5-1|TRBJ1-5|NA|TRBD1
TGCGCCAGCAGTTTACAGGGGGCTGGTCAGCCCCAGCATTTT
CASSLQGAGQPQHF
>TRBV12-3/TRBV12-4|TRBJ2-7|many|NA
TGTGCCAGCAGTTTAGCGAAGTCCTACGAGCAGTACTTC
CASSLAKSYEQYF
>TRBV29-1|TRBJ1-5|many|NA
TGCAGCGTTGCGTCAGGGTCAGATCAGCCCCAGCATTTT
CSVASGSDQPQHF
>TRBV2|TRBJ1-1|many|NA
TGTGCCAGCAGTGAGGGCCCAAAGTACACTGAAGCTTTCTTT
CASSEGPKYTEAFF
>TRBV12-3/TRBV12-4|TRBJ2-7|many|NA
TGTGCCAGCAGCCTAGATACAGGGTACTTTTACGAGCAGTACTTC
CASSLDTGYFYEQYF
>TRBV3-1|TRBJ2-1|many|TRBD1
TGTGCCAGCAGCCAAGTCAACCTCGCGGGACAGGGATTCAATGAGCAGTTCTTC
CASSQVNLAGQGFNEQFF
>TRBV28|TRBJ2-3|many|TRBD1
TGTGCCAGCAGTTTTGTTAGGACAGGGGGAAGGGATACGCAGTATTTT
CASSFVRTGGRDTQYF
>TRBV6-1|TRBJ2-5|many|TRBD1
TGTGCCAGCAGTGAAGGCGGGACAGGGAAAGAGACCCAGTACTTC
CASSEGGTGKETQYF
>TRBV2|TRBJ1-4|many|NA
TGTGCCAGCAGTGATTGGGAAAAACTGTTTTTT
CASSDWEKLFF
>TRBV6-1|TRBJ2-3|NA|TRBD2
TGTGCCAGCAGCCTTAGCGGGGGGGGGGCAGATACGCAGTATTTT
CASSLSGGGADTQYF